This T cell receptor (beta chain) was retrieved from a study of neurological immune-mediated disorders. The authors made cDNA by 5'RACE with 10-nucleotide random UMIs. Each CDR3 protein gets one entry after TCRdb re-called the 5' RACE reads with MiXCR. The sample includes fewer than 40,000 distinct CDR3 sequences, 4% of them seen just once. The cells used in sorted libraries, CD4+ or CD8+ T cells, numbered 1 million. CDR1 is MNHEY and CDR2 is SVGEGT in the germline V gene. The CDR3 spans 13 residues. J gave up 6 bases and V 6 bases, and 4 bases lay outside the gene matches. This clonotype was seen only a few times. No antigen is known for it. Study-level results: Private repertoires in all groups were suggested by the absence of shared CDR3 amino acid sequences among expanded clones across subjects. HTLV-1-associated myelopathy showed the most TCR clonal expansion; multiple sclerosis the least, below healthy controls.

Sequencing used CD4+ T cells from blood. The gene calls are TRBV6-2 or TRBV6-3 and TRBJ2-5; 10 nucleotides agree with TRBD2. This receptor was taken from a woman aged 35 to 49 in good health. CDR3 in amino acids: CASRLAGPKTQYF. CDR3 DNA sequence: TGTGCCAGCAGACTAGCGGGGCCGAAGACCCAGTACTTC.